The sequence of this TCR beta chain was determined in a study of cytomegalovirus exposure and HLA in healthy donors. Points from the study as a whole: The study designated fewer than 200 TCR beta chains cytomegalovirus-associated. By a later analysis, the bulk of CMV-associated TCR beta chains appeared HLA-restricted. Rates of TCR association differed by HLA locus in a later analysis, with DRB1 highest and HLA-C lowest.

In regard to this clone: Its antigen remains unidentified.

The PCR used 60 Vbeta and 13 Jbeta primers. TCRdb keeps only in-frame clones here, not all; method: immunoSEQ multiplex PCR. The sample carries 200,000 to 250,000 clones, roughly four fifths recorded once. Germline CDR1 and CDR2: LNHDA and SQIVND (reference sequence). Trimming took off 10 bases at V and 1 base at J, with 16 bases between the two ends. CDR3 length equals 14 residues. The receptor was derived from an older woman in good health and CMV-seropositive. The rearrangement links TRBV19 to TRBJ1-1; possibly TRBD1 for D (6 bases). Sequences were obtained from PBMCs. CDR3 in amino acids: CATLSGDTNTEAFF. CDR3 bases: TGTGCCACCCTCTCCGGGGACACGAACACTGAAGCTTTCTTT.